This T cell receptor (beta chain) derives from a study of beta chain features in type 1 diabetes. Findings and caveats of the study: PCR may have favored shorter templates equally in patients and controls.

It was via CD45RO/CCR7/CD25/CD127/CD95/CD27 that CD4+ naive, central memory, regulatory and stem cell-like memory cells were sorted. Populations obtained by sorting all exceeded 98% purity. CDR3 length: 12 residues. CDR1 and CDR2 (germline): MDHEN, SYDVKM. Trimming pared 9 bases from V and 5 bases from J, leaving 8 bases between. TCRB transcripts that were expressed got sequenced, as all of the isolated RNA had been reverse transcribed. Clones were read by immunoSEQ multiplex PCR, and TCRdb kept only the in-frame ones, dropping some. The sample contains fewer than 650,000 clones, roughly a sixth of which appear only once. Concerning this clone itself: The antigen is undetermined.

The genes are TRBV28 and TRBJ1-6, with D possibly being TRBD1 (5 bases). Sequenced input: naive CD4+ T cells from blood. This clonotype originated in a man aged 18 to 29 in good health. The CDR3 coding sequence is TGTGCCAGTGAAGGGGATAATTCACCCCTCCACTTT. Its protein is CASEGDNSPLHF.